These 20 T cell receptor beta chains share one sample of origin, sequenced in a study of T-cell reconstitution after alpha-beta-depleted transplantation in children. Unique molecular identifiers were incorporated during preparation of the TCRbeta library. TCRdb ran MiXCR on the PCR reads and lists one entry per CDR3 protein. This table holds roughly 400,000 distinct CDR3 sequences, approximately 41% found once. The sample consisted of PBMCs, taken before TCRalphabeta/CD19-depleted stem cell transplant. All receptors derive from a girl aged 2 to 10 with aplastic anemia, due to receive a stem cell transplant.

This clonotype was picked up many times. V and J are TRBV5-1 and TRBJ2-2; possibly TRBD1 for D (6 bases). The CDR3 has 14 residues. V shed 2 bases and J shed 3 bases, with 8 bases lying between them. Germline V CDR1 and CDR2: SGHRS, YFSETQ. The CDR3: CASSFSGDTGELFF. CDR3 bases: TGCGCCAGCAGCTTTTCAGGGGACACCGGGGAGCTGTTTTTT.

The genes are TRBV12-3 or TRBV12-4 and TRBJ2-7; 8 bases match TRBD1. With V trimmed by 5 bases and J by 1 base, 10 bases remained unmatched. The CDR3 consists of 16 residues. The CDR3 protein is CASSRGQVKYSYEQYF. Here the CDR3 DNA reads TGTGCCAGCAGTCGGGGACAGGTCAAATATTCCTACGAGCAGTACTTC.

In this sample, this clonotype turned up a few times. DNA for the CDR3: TGTGCCAGCAGTACCTGGGACAGGTGGAACACTGAAGCTTTCTTT. It codes for CASSTWDRWNTEAFF. This sequence joins TRBV6-2 or TRBV6-3 and TRBJ1-1; 8 positions agree with TRBD1. This CDR3 comprises 15 residues. Trimming cost V 5 bases and J 1 base; bases outside gene matches: 6. The germline V gene has CDR1 MNHEY and CDR2 SVGEGT.

The chain couples TRBV11-2 to TRBJ1-1; D gene uncertain. The germline gives CDR1 SGHAT, CDR2 FQNNGV. The CDR3 has 13 residues. V was cut by 1 base and J by 4 bases, with 7 bases left in between. The CDR3 DNA reads as TGTGCCAGCAGCTTAGGGTTTCCCACTGAAGCTTTCTTT. As protein: CASSLGFPTEAFF.

J is TRBJ2-1 and V is TRBV11-2; tentatively, D is TRBD1 or TRBD2 (6 bases each). CDR1 and CDR2 (germline): SGHAT, FQNNGV. V shed 1 base and J shed 9 bases, with 13 bases lying between them. This CDR3 contains 14 residues. The CDR3 protein is CASSLAGGAGEQFF. The CDR3 DNA sequence: TGTGCCAGCAGCTTAGCCGGGGGCGCGGGTGAGCAGTTCTTC.

This clonotype was seen repeatedly, ten times or more. The rearrangement uses TRBV5-1 and TRBJ1-6; no firm D call. The CDR3 contains 14 residues. CDR1 is SGHRS, CDR2 YFSETQ, per germline. Trimming stripped 4 bases from V and 7 bases from J, with 12 bases between. The CDR3: CASSNRESNSPLHF. For the CDR3, the DNA is TGCGCCAGCAGCAACCGGGAGTCAAATTCACCCCTCCACTTT.

The rearrangement joins TRBV20-1 to TRBJ2-1; tentatively, D is TRBD1 or TRBD2 (5 bases each). CDR1 and CDR2 (germline): DFQATT, SNEGSKA (reference sequence). Trimming pared 5 bases from V and 4 bases from J, leaving 12 bases between. The CDR3 totals 13 residues. The DNA of the CDR3 is TGCAGTGCTCGAGGGGTCTCTTACAATGAGCAGTTCTTC. Protein: CSARGVSYNEQFF.

The chain employs TRBV30 and TRBJ2-6; D might be TRBD2 (6 bases). V was shortened by 5 bases and J by 0 bases, with 14 bases between the two germline ends. The CDR3 is made up of 16 amino acids. From germline, CDR1 is GTSNPN and CDR2 SVGIG (reference sequence). DNA for the CDR3: TGTGCCTGGGCGGGACTGCTCCTCTCTGGGGCCAACGTCCTGACTTTC. Translation: CAWAGLLLSGANVLTF.

The CDR3 coding sequence is TGCAGTGCTTCCGTTGGGGCCTATAATTCACCCCTCCACTTT. Residues: CSASVGAYNSPLHF. The chain is built from TRBV20-1 and TRBJ1-6; D unresolved. Germline CDR1 is DFQATT and CDR2 is SNEGSKA (reference sequence). This CDR3 comprises 14 residues. Trimming stripped 5 bases from V and 2 bases from J, with 10 bases between.

The gene calls are TRBV11-1 and TRBJ1-2; D uncertain. V lost 5 bases to trimming and J lost 1 base, with 14 bases between them. The CDR3 is 15 amino acids. Looked up from germline, CDR1 is SGHAT and CDR2 is FQDESV (reference sequence). Here the CDR3 DNA reads TGTGCCAGCAGCCACACCCACAAGCTTAACTATGGCTACACCTTC. As protein: CASSHTHKLNYGYTF.

In this sample, this clonotype turned up a few times. It may be a read error: a sequence one base away is much more abundant. The CDR3 nucleotides are TGCAGTGCTAGAGGCTGGGTAGAGGACATTGAAGCTTTCTTT. Residues: CSARGWVEDIEAFF. The chain uses TRBV20-1 and TRBJ1-1; D is perhaps TRBD1 (5 bases). The V gene lost 1 base and the J gene lost 7 bases, with 16 bases spanning the gap. The CDR3 consists of 14 residues. In germline, CDR1 is DFQATT, CDR2 SNEGSKA (reference sequence).

This sequence joins TRBV5-1 and TRBJ2-7; D possibly corresponds to TRBD2 (5 bases). Germline values: CDR1 SGHRS, CDR2 YFSETQ. The germline V and J ends were trimmed by 4 bases and 2 bases, with 10 bases remaining between them. This CDR3 region has 13 residues. The DNA of the CDR3 is TGCGCCAGCAGCGAGGGAATCGCCTACGAGCAGTACTTC. Protein product: CASSEGIAYEQYF.

V is TRBV29-1 and J is TRBJ2-7; 9 bases match TRBD1. V was clipped by 7 bases and J by 1 base; unmatched bases: 11. The CDR3 runs to 15 residues. Germline V gene sequence: CDR1 SQVTM, CDR2 ANQGSEA. CDR3 sequence: CSAAAPGQGSYEQYF. CDR3 sequence (DNA): TGCAGCGCCGCTGCCCCGGGACAGGGTTCCTACGAGCAGTACTTC.

The rearrangement links TRBV7-2 to TRBJ2-1; either TRBD1 or TRBD2 may supply D (5 bases each). Trimming took off 4 bases at V and 6 bases at J, with 16 bases between the two ends. Germline CDR1 reads SGHTA; CDR2 reads FQGNSA. The length of the CDR3 is 15 residues. The CDR3 here is CASSSPGSGSNEQFF. In DNA, the CDR3 is TGTGCCAGCAGCTCCCCAGGGTCAGGGAGCAATGAGCAGTTCTTC.

V usage is TRBV5-1 and J usage is TRBJ2-2, with TRBD1 matching over 8 bases. The CDR3 length is 14 residues. V trimming: 7 bases; J trimming: 6 bases; junction bases outside the gene matches: 8. The germline gives CDR1 SGHRS, CDR2 YFSETQ. CDR3 amino acids: CASSDRGHAGELFF. The CDR3 region has the DNA TGCGCCAGCTCAGACAGGGGACATGCCGGGGAGCTGTTTTTT.

This clonotype was recorded a few times. This sequence joins TRBV4-2 and TRBJ2-5, with D perhaps matching TRBD1 or TRBD2 (6 bases each). Germline V lookup: CDR1 LGHNA, CDR2 YNFKEQ. With 3 bases removed from V and 4 bases from J, the gap between germline ends came to 15 bases. The CDR3 length is 15 residues. This CDR3 is CASSQRKGGGETQYF. In nucleotides, the CDR3 is TGTGCCAGCAGCCAGAGGAAGGGGGGAGGAGAGACCCAGTACTTC.

This chain joins TRBV28 and TRBJ2-3; 12 nucleotides match TRBD2. From germline, CDR1 is MDHEN and CDR2 SYDVKM. V was pared by 6 bases and J by 2 bases, with 6 bases of the junction left unmatched. This CDR3 comprises 16 residues. CDR3 coding DNA: TGTGCCAGCAGGGGGACTAGCGGGCCCAACACAGATACGCAGTATTTT. The encoded protein is CASRGTSGPNTDTQYF.

This rearrangement joins TRBV6-6 to TRBJ2-7; D perhaps matches TRBD2 (6 bases). The CDR3 totals 13 residues. V shed 5 bases and J shed 9 bases, with 17 bases lying between them. Germline-derived CDR1 and CDR2 are MNHNY and SVGAGI (reference sequence). The CDR3 is CASSQGGVRGQYF. As DNA, the CDR3 is TGTGCCAGCAGTCAAGGAGGGGTCCGTGGGCAGTACTTC.

The V and J genes are TRBV6-5 and TRBJ2-3; D is uncertain. The germline V gene has CDR1 MNHEY and CDR2 SVGAGI. The CDR3 spans 15 residues. The V and J ends lost 4 bases and 0 bases respectively, with 11 bases between them. Here the CDR3 reads CASSSNSPSTDTQYF. In DNA, the CDR3 is TGTGCCAGCAGTTCAAACTCTCCTAGCACAGATACGCAGTATTTT.

The chain uses TRBV6-1 and TRBJ2-1; D possibly uses TRBD1 or TRBD2 (5 bases each). Germline CDR1 is MNHNS and CDR2 is SASEGT. CDR3 length equals 15 residues. Trimming removed 6 bases from V and 6 bases from J, with 18 bases in between. In DNA, the CDR3 is TGTGCCAGCAGGTGGGACCAGACCTACAGCAATGAGCAGTTCTTC. Its translation: CASRWDQTYSNEQFF.